This T cell receptor beta chain is from a study of blood T cells in healthy people across ages. The use of a sample-barcoded 5' primer and a J-beta primer mix characterized a second PCR of about 6 to 11 cycles. Every cDNA was tagged by a template-switch adaptor with 12 random nucleotides. TCRdb processed the 5' RACE reads anew with MiXCR; each CDR3 protein has one entry. The sample gives 950,000 to 1,200,000 distinct CDR3 sequences, 30% to 40% of which show up once; under 15% is in the top ten. General study points: Age brought a roughly linear fall in TCR beta diversity measured per million T cells. For the donors, CMV status was unknown and possibly confounded expanded clonotype changes.

V was trimmed by 4 bases and J by 2 bases, leaving 14 bases between them. Germline V gene sequence: CDR1 LGHNA, CDR2 YSLEER. This CDR3 is 15 amino acids long. RNA extraction gave at least 5.5 micrograms of total RNA per sample. In this sample, this clonotype turned up many times. The antigen is undetermined. The specimen sequenced was blood. This clonotype was sampled from a man younger than 35 in good health. The chain is built from TRBV4-3 and TRBJ1-2; D uncertain. CDR3 region: CASSLLGERNYGYTF. CDR3 nucleotide sequence: TGCGCCAGCAGCCTCCTCGGCGAGAGAAACTATGGCTACACCTTC.